Shown below are 4 T cell receptor beta chains from a single sample sequenced in a study of identifying expanded T cells in peripheral blood. The repertoire was sequenced with immunoSEQ multiplex PCR; TCRdb's copy has only in-frame clones and lacks some. The sample shows 80,000 or so clones, about 83% of them seen only once. The specimen sequenced was blood. All receptors come from a person aged 18-69 years in good health.

The chain couples TRBV29-1 to TRBJ2-7; D gene unclear. Between the trimmed V and J ends, which lost 6 bases and 2 bases, there was a span of 11 bases. Germline loops: CDR1 SQVTM, CDR2 ANQGSEA. This CDR3 has 12 residues. DNA of the CDR3: TGCAGCGTGTCAACGGCCCCCTACGAGCAGTACTTC. Protein sequence: CSVSTAPYEQYF.

This rearrangement joins TRBV11-2 to TRBJ1-2, with D possibly being TRBD1 (6 bases). Germline V gene sequence: CDR1 SGHAT, CDR2 FQNNGV. The length of the CDR3 is 14 residues. Trimming cost V 6 bases and J 2 bases, with 13 bases left between them. The CDR3 is CASSFTGLNYGYTF. The DNA of the CDR3 is TGTGCCAGCAGTTTTACAGGGCTCAACTATGGCTACACCTTC.

J is TRBJ2-1 and V is TRBV5-1; 10 bases fit TRBD1. Trimming removed 0 bases from V and 9 bases from J; junction bases left unmatched: 9. The CDR3 is 16 residues long. Per germline, CDR1 SGHRS and CDR2 YFSETQ. CDR3 sequence reads: CASSLGRTGGSSEQFF. CDR3 sequence (DNA): TGCGCCAGCAGCTTGGGTAGGACAGGGGGATCCAGTGAGCAGTTCTTC.

This chain links TRBV28 with TRBJ2-7, with 8 positions matching TRBD1. The CDR3 extends over 14 amino acids. V gave up 3 bases and J gave up 6 bases; unmatched junction bases: 7. Germline V gene data show CDR1 as MDHEN and CDR2 as SYDVKM. CDR3 DNA: TGTGCCAGCAGTTTGCAGGACAGGGTGGTCGAGCAGTACTTC. Protein product: CASSLQDRVVEQYF.